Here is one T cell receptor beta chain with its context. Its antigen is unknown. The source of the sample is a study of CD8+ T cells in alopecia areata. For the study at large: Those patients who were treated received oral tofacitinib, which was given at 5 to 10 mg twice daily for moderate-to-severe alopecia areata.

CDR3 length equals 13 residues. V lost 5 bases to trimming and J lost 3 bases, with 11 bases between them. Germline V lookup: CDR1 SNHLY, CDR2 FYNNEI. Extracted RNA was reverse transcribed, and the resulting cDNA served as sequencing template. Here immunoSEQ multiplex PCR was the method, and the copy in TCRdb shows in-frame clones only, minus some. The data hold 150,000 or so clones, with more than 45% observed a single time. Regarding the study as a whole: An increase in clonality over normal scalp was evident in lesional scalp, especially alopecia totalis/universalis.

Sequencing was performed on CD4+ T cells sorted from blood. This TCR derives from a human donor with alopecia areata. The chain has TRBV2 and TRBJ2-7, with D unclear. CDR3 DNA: TGTGCCAGCAGTATCAGCCCCATCTACGAGCAGTACTTC. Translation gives CASSISPIYEQYF.